One and the same sample provided the 17 T cell receptor beta chains below, sequenced in a study of shared clonotypes between healthy human individuals. CD45RO-negative CD8 cells positively selected for CCR7 made up the naive population, which excluded terminally differentiated effector memory CD45RA+ cells. Clones were read by immunoSEQ multiplex PCR, and TCRdb kept only the in-frame ones, dropping some. The sample yields hundreds of thousands of clones, roughly 96% seen once. The sample comprised naive CD8+ T cells sorted from blood. The receptor set was obtained from a man under 40 in good health.

As for this clone: At the DNA level, this CDR3 is encoded by other sequences in the same sample as well. V gene TRBV7-9 combines with J gene TRBJ2-7, with D unresolved. The length of the CDR3 is 11 residues. CDR1 and CDR2 from the germline V gene are SEHNR and FQNEAQ (reference sequence). V lost 6 bases to trimming and J lost 0 bases, with 3 bases between them. CDR3 nucleotides: TGTGCCAGCAGGAACTCCTACGAGCAGTACTTC. This encodes CASRNSYEQYF.

This clone was recorded once. A junction end diverges from the germline sequence, so it may reflect a read error. Other DNA sequences in this sample translate to the same CDR3. The chain couples TRBV30 to TRBJ2-2; 11 bases line up with TRBD2. The CDR3 is 14 residues long. The V gene's germline CDR1 is GTSNPN and CDR2 SVGIG (reference sequence). Written as DNA, the CDR3 is TGCGCCTGGAGTGTACTAGCGGGAGCCGGGGAGCTGTTTTTT. Its protein is CAWSVLAGAGELFF.

This chain joins TRBV4-3 and TRBJ2-1; D possibly corresponds to TRBD1 (5 bases). CDR1 and CDR2 from the germline V gene are LGHNA and YSLEER. The CDR3 length is 16 residues. Trimming left V 0 bases short and J 3 bases short, with 12 bases between. As DNA, the CDR3 is TGCGCCAGCAGCCAAGATTTCGACAGTTACTACAATGAGCAGTTCTTC. Translated, it gives CASSQDFDSYYNEQFF.

This clone has a single count. V and J are TRBV7-9 and TRBJ2-1; a possible D gene is TRBD2 (5 bases). CDR3 length: 15 residues. Trimming left V 0 bases short and J 7 bases short, with 13 bases between. Looked up from germline, CDR1 is SEHNR and CDR2 is FQNEAQ (reference sequence). The CDR3 bases are TGTGCCAGCAGCTTAGCTTCCGGGAAGGGAAATGAGCAGTTCTTC. Translated: CASSLASGKGNEQFF.

The rearrangement joins TRBV5-1 to TRBJ2-7; the D gene is possibly TRBD2 (5 bases). The CDR3 spans 12 residues. CDR1 SGHRS and CDR2 YFSETQ come from the germline V gene. Trimming cost V 6 bases and J 3 bases, with 10 bases left between them. CDR3 in DNA: TGCGCCAGCAACGGGATCGGCTACGAGCAGTACTTC. It specifies CASNGIGYEQYF.

The chain employs TRBV7-9 and TRBJ2-1; a possible D gene is TRBD1 (5 bases). Germline V gene sequence: CDR1 SEHNR, CDR2 FQNEAQ (reference sequence). V lost 3 bases to trimming and J lost 4 bases, with 13 bases between them. CDR3 length: 15 residues. CDR3: CASSFLSQAYNEQFF. DNA of the CDR3: TGTGCCAGCAGCTTCTTGTCACAGGCTTACAATGAGCAGTTCTTC.

The chain recombines TRBV29-1 with TRBJ2-2, with TRBD2 identical over 7 bases. From germline, CDR1 is SQVTM and CDR2 ANQGSEA. There are 18 residues in the CDR3. Germline trimming cut 0 bases from V and 1 base from J; bases unmatched to any gene: 11. The CDR3 bases are TGCAGCGTTGAAGACCCCACCCTAGGGAGGGGGAACACCGGGGAGCTGTTTTTT. Translation: CSVEDPTLGRGNTGELFF.

The rearrangement joins TRBV6-4 to TRBJ2-2, with 11 bases matching TRBD1. The CDR3 has 18 residues. From germline, CDR1 is MRHNA and CDR2 SNTAGT. The V and J ends lost 7 bases and 4 bases, in that order; junction bases with no gene match: 14. The CDR3 nucleotides read TGTGCCAGCACCTCACGGGGACAGGGGGATAACAGCACCGGGGAGCTGTTTTTT. Its translation is CASTSRGQGDNSTGELFF.

This clone was recorded once. The chain recombines TRBV18 with TRBJ2-1, with 9 bases aligning to TRBD1. The CDR3 runs 16 residues. V dropped 2 bases and J dropped 4; count of bases not matched to a gene: 6. The germline V gene encodes CDR1 KGHSH and CDR2 LQKENI. The CDR3 is CASSPGGQGFYNEQFF. The CDR3, as DNA: TGTGCCAGCTCACCAGGGGGACAGGGCTTTTACAATGAGCAGTTCTTC.

The J gene is TRBJ2-3, the V gene TRBV27; TRBD2 aligns across 12 bases. The germline CDR1 and CDR2 sequences are MNHEY and SMNVEV (reference sequence). The CDR3 runs to 15 residues. V lost 6 bases, J lost 10 bases, and 11 bases stayed unmatched. CDR3 in DNA: TGTGCCAGCAGCGGGACTAGCGGGCCAGGGGGGGCGCAGTATTTT. Translated, it gives CASSGTSGPGGAQYF.

The genes are TRBV7-6 and TRBJ1-3, with D possibly matching TRBD1 (5 bases). V dropped 3 bases and J dropped 0 bases, with 12 bases sitting between them. The germline V gene encodes CDR1 SGHVS and CDR2 FNYEAQ. This CDR3 has 16 residues. The CDR3 region is CASSLGTASSGNTIYF. The CDR3, as DNA: TGTGCCAGCAGCTTGGGGACGGCGAGCTCTGGAAACACCATATATTTT.

The J gene is TRBJ2-7, the V gene TRBV6-5, with 7 bases fitting TRBD1. CDR3 length equals 13 residues. Germline V gene lookup returns CDR1 MNHEY and CDR2 SVGAGI. With 7 bases clipped from V and 5 bases from J, the junction kept 8 bases outside the gene matches. The DNA for the CDR3 is TGTGCCAGCACAGGGGGTCAATCCGACGAGCAGTACTTC. Protein sequence: CASTGGQSDEQYF.

V usage is TRBV19 and J usage is TRBJ2-3; the match to TRBD2 covers 10 bases. Germline lookup yields CDR1 LNHDA and CDR2 SQIVND (reference sequence). V gave up 3 bases and J gave up 5 bases; unmatched junction bases: 5. The CDR3 runs 15 residues. The CDR3 here is CASSIQLAGLDTQYF. CDR3 nucleotides: TGTGCCAGTAGTATCCAACTAGCGGGACTAGATACGCAGTATTTT.

The J gene is TRBJ2-7, the V gene TRBV9, with TRBD2 matching 10 bases. Germline assignment: CDR1 SGDLS and CDR2 YYNGEE. The J segment lost 4 bases and the V segment lost 4 bases, leaving 5 bases of the junction unmatched. This CDR3 is 14 amino acids long. The CDR3: CASSPSGRAYEQYF. CDR3 DNA: TGTGCCAGCAGCCCCAGCGGGAGGGCATACGAGCAGTACTTC.

The chain combines TRBV9 with TRBJ2-2; D gene uncertain. Germline V gives CDR1 SGDLS, CDR2 YYNGEE. The CDR3 has 13 residues. Trimming took off 5 bases at V and 6 bases at J, with 11 bases between the two ends. Written as DNA, the CDR3 is TGTGCCAGCAGAGCCACGGGCCCCGGGGAGCTGTTTTTT. It translates to CASRATGPGELFF.

The J gene is TRBJ2-3, the V gene TRBV6-1; tentative D call: TRBD2 (6 bases). Germline CDR1 and CDR2: MNHNS and SASEGT. The CDR3 runs to 15 residues. V lost 5 bases to trimming and J lost 1 base, with 13 bases between them. CDR3 coding DNA: TGTGCCAGCAGTAGCCGGGGGTCCCGCACAGATACGCAGTATTTT. Its translation is CASSSRGSRTDTQYF.

This sequence joins TRBV4-1 and TRBJ2-1; 9 positions agree with TRBD2. V lost 0 bases, J lost 8 bases, and 5 bases stayed unmatched. CDR1 and CDR2 from the germline V gene are MGHRA and YSYEKL. This CDR3 has 15 amino acids. CDR3 in amino acids: CASSQEMTSGYEQFF. The CDR3 DNA reads as TGCGCCAGCAGCCAAGAAATGACTAGCGGATATGAGCAGTTCTTC.